The rows below give T cell receptor beta chains drawn from one sample of a study of T cells in Graves' hyperthyroidism and ophthalmopathy. TCRdb redid the calling of the multiplex PCR reads with MiXCR, one entry per CDR3 protein. The repertoire holds some 500,000 distinct CDR3 sequences, with 13% to 15% as singletons. The specimen sequenced was blood. The source is a woman younger than 35 with Graves' hyperthyroidism. CDR3s include the opening cysteine and the closing phenylalanine or tryptophan. A D gene is named only where the DNA matches it firmly. The size field is filled for only some rows; it gives once, few, many or a size class.

CDR3: CSARFSGNSPLHF; DNA: TGCAGTGCTAGATTTTCAGGAAATTCACCCCTCCACTTT; V: TRBV20-1; size: many; D: .; J: TRBJ1-6
CDR3: CASSYQTGKGTQYF; DNA: TGTGCCAGCAGTTACCAGACAGGGAAAGGGACCCAGTACTTC; V: TRBV6-5; size: many; D: TRBD1; J: TRBJ2-5
CDR3: CASSGILRGRNTEAFF; DNA: TGCGCCAGCAGTGGGATCTTACGGGGTAGGAACACTGAAGCTTTCTTT; V: TRBV10-2; size: many; D: .; J: TRBJ1-1
CDR3: CASSGAIYGYTF; DNA: TGTGCCAGCAGTGGGGCCATCTATGGCTACACCTTC; V: TRBV7-8; size: .; D: .; J: TRBJ1-2
CDR3: CASSSLGRTGVGNSPLHF; DNA: TGTGCCAGCAGTTCCCTCGGACGGACAGGGGTGGGTAATTCACCCCTCCACTTT; V: TRBV27; size: many; D: TRBD1; J: TRBJ1-6
CDR3: CSAGLDYNEQFF; DNA: TGCAGTGCTGGGTTGGACTACAATGAGCAGTTCTTC; V: TRBV20-1; size: .; D: .; J: TRBJ2-1
CDR3: CASSPWDRYNTEAFF; DNA: TGTGCCAGCAGCCCGTGGGACAGATATAACACTGAAGCTTTCTTT; V: TRBV9; size: many; D: TRBD1; J: TRBJ1-1
CDR3: CASSSGQGTQETQYF; DNA: TGTGCCAGCAGCTCGGGACAGGGAACCCAAGAGACCCAGTACTTC; V: TRBV11-2; size: many; D: TRBD1; J: TRBJ2-5
CDR3: CASSPSASYGYTF; DNA: TGTGCCAGCAGTCCTTCTGCTTCCTATGGCTACACCTTC; V: TRBV12-3/TRBV12-4; size: many; D: .; J: TRBJ1-2
CDR3: CAISDSSGSSYNEQFF; DNA: TGTGCCATCAGTGATTCTAGCGGCAGCTCCTACAATGAGCAGTTCTTC; V: TRBV10-3; size: many; D: TRBD2; J: TRBJ2-1
CDR3: CASGSGLAGVYEQYF; DNA: TGTGCTAGTGGTTCGGGACTAGCGGGAGTCTACGAGCAGTACTTC; V: TRBV12-5; size: .; D: TRBD2; J: TRBJ2-7
CDR3: CASSLLHSTDTQYF; DNA: TGTGCCAGCAGCTTACTACATAGCACAGATACGCAGTATTTT; V: TRBV5-6; size: .; D: .; J: TRBJ2-3
CDR3: CASSPQGAYTEAFF; DNA: TGTGCCAGCAGCCCCCAGGGGGCGTACACTGAAGCTTTCTTT; V: TRBV12-3/TRBV12-4; size: many; D: TRBD1; J: TRBJ1-1
CDR3: CASSLGDFEGEKLFF; DNA: TGTGCCAGCAGTTTAGGGGATTTCGAGGGTGAAAAACTGTTTTTT; V: TRBV12-3/TRBV12-4; size: many; D: .; J: TRBJ1-4
CDR3: CASSAEGVDNQPQHF; DNA: TGTGCCAGCAGTGCCGAGGGGGTCGACAATCAGCCCCAGCATTTT; V: TRBV2; size: many; D: .; J: TRBJ1-5
CDR3: CASSTGAPNQPQHF; DNA: TGTGCCAGTAGTACCGGGGCCCCGAATCAGCCCCAGCATTTT; V: TRBV19; size: few; D: .; J: TRBJ1-5
CDR3: CASSNEGEGGYGYTF; DNA: TGTGCCAGCTCAAACGAAGGGGAGGGCGGCTATGGCTACACCTTC; V: TRBV18; size: many; D: .; J: TRBJ1-2
CDR3: CASAQGRNQPQHF; DNA: TGCGCCAGCGCACAGGGACGCAATCAGCCCCAGCATTTT; V: TRBV4-1; size: .; D: .; J: TRBJ1-5
CDR3: CASRKTSGSPLLSEQFF; DNA: TGTGCCAGCAGGAAGACTAGCGGGAGCCCTTTACTTAGTGAGCAGTTCTTC; V: TRBV2; size: many; D: TRBD2; J: TRBJ2-1
CDR3: CASSPAGGDTQYF; DNA: TGTGCCAGCAGTCCGGCAGGAGGAGATACGCAGTATTTT; V: TRBV6-1; size: .; D: .; J: TRBJ2-3
CDR3: CSVEDRPSDGYTF; DNA: TGCAGCGTCGAGGACAGGCCTTCTGACGGCTACACCTTC; V: TRBV29-1; size: many; D: TRBD1; J: TRBJ1-2
CDR3: CASRKRTSGGYNEQFF; DNA: TGTGCCAGCAGAAAACGGACTAGCGGGGGGTACAATGAGCAGTTCTTC; V: TRBV2; size: .; D: TRBD2; J: TRBJ2-1
CDR3: CASSRIDSMNYEQYF; DNA: TGCGCCAGCAGCCGCATAGACAGTATGAACTACGAGCAGTACTTC; V: TRBV5-1; size: .; D: .; J: TRBJ2-7
CDR3: CASSPPSGSSTDTQYF; DNA: TGCGCCAGCAGCCCGCCTAGCGGCTCTAGCACAGATACGCAGTATTTT; V: TRBV5-1; size: few; D: TRBD2; J: TRBJ2-3
CDR3: CASSYSMGRGYTEAFF; DNA: TGTGCCAGCAGTTACTCGATGGGCAGGGGGTACACTGAAGCTTTCTTT; V: TRBV6-5; size: .; D: TRBD1; J: TRBJ1-1
CDR3: CASSSGLGETQYF; DNA: TGTGCCAGCAGCTCGGGACTAGGGGAGACCCAGTACTTC; V: TRBV11-3; size: few; D: TRBD2; J: TRBJ2-5
CDR3: CAWSVPPRATAYGYTF; DNA: TGTGCCTGGAGTGTACCCCCCAGGGCGACAGCCTATGGCTACACCTTC; V: TRBV30; size: many; D: .; J: TRBJ1-2
CDR3: CASSLAVSGTANNQETQYF; DNA: TGTGCCAGCAGTTTGGCGGTGTCCGGGACAGCGAACAACCAAGAGACCCAGTACTTC; V: TRBV27; size: many; D: TRBD1; J: TRBJ2-5